Listed below are T cell receptor beta chains from one sample, sequenced in a study of blood T cell repertoires in COVID-19. Sequencing was performed with immunoSEQ multiplex PCR; in TCRdb, only in-frame clones are kept and a portion is missing. The table lists roughly 330,000 clones, about nine tenths of them singletons, with more than 7.5% in the top ten. Sequencing was performed on peripheral blood. All receptors come from a man in his thirties or forties with COVID-19, enrolled during active disease. CDR3s include the opening cysteine and the closing phenylalanine or tryptophan. The order of the fields is CDR3 protein, CDR3 DNA, D gene, V gene, CDR3 length, J gene, clone size. D genes are given only for firm matches. Not all rows give a size; the values are once, few, many and, for expanded clones, a class.

CDR3: CASSSGNSYEQCF; DNA: TGTGCCAGCAGCTCGGGGAACTCCTACGAGCAGTGCTTC; D: NA; V: TRBV7-3; length: 13; J: TRBJ2-7; size: NA
CDR3: CASSQVISGDTEAFF; DNA: TGCGCCAGCAGCCAAGTTATTTCAGGGGACACTGAAGCTTTCTTT; D: NA; V: TRBV4-3; length: 15; J: TRBJ1-1; size: NA
CDR3: CASSVGTSEIYEQYF; DNA: TGTGCCAGCAGCGTCGGGACTAGCGAAATCTACGAGCAGTACTTC; D: TRBD2; V: TRBV9; length: 15; J: TRBJ2-7; size: NA
CDR3: CASSYSSRSTDTQYF; DNA: TGTGCCAGCAGTTACTCGTCTCGTAGCACAGATACGCAGTATTTT; D: NA; V: TRBV6-6; length: 15; J: TRBJ2-3; size: once
CDR3: CASSFPQGGEQYF; DNA: TGTGCCAGCAGCTTCCCACAAGGAGGCGAGCAGTACTTC; D: NA; V: TRBV11-3; length: 13; J: TRBJ2-7; size: NA
CDR3: CASSYLAGVQETQYF; DNA: TGTGCCAGCAGTTACTTGGCAGGGGTCCAAGAGACCCAGTACTTC; D: NA; V: TRBV6-5; length: 15; J: TRBJ2-5; size: NA
CDR3: CASSQRTSGGRYEQYF; DNA: TGTGCCAGTAGTCAGAGGACTAGCGGGGGGCGCTACGAGCAGTACTTC; D: TRBD2; V: TRBV19; length: 16; J: TRBJ2-7; size: NA
CDR3: CASEERAGASYEQYF; DNA: TGTGCCAGCGAAGAGCGGGCGGGGGCCTCCTACGAGCAGTACTTC; D: NA; V: TRBV11-2; length: 15; J: TRBJ2-7; size: once
CDR3: CASSASWDLISPYEQYF; DNA: TGTGCCAGCAGTGCGTCATGGGACTTGATATCCCCCTACGAGCAGTACTTC; D: NA; V: TRBV6-1; length: 17; J: TRBJ2-7; size: NA
CDR3: CASRGALNTEAFF; DNA: TGTGCCAGCCGGGGGGCGTTGAACACTGAAGCTTTCTTT; D: NA; V: TRBV28; length: 13; J: TRBJ1-1; size: NA
CDR3: CASSPRGENTEAFF; DNA: TGTGCCAGCTCACCACGGGGGGAGAACACTGAAGCTTTCTTT; D: NA; V: TRBV18; length: 14; J: TRBJ1-1; size: few
CDR3: CASSRDRENSPLHF; DNA: TGTGCCAGCAGCCGGGACAGGGAGAATTCACCCCTCCACTTT; D: TRBD1; V: TRBV7-9; length: 14; J: TRBJ1-6; size: NA
CDR3: CASSLRGAKNIQYF; DNA: TGTGCCAGCAGCTTAAGGGGGGCCAAAAACATTCAGTACTTC; D: NA; V: TRBV13; length: 14; J: TRBJ2-4; size: NA
CDR3: CASSLAAGSGNQPQHF; DNA: TGTGCCAGCAGCTTGGCCGCAGGGTCCGGCAATCAGCCCCAGCATTTT; D: NA; V: TRBV5-6; length: 16; J: TRBJ1-5; size: NA
CDR3: CASSVNGGINEKLFF; DNA: TGTGCCAGCAGCGTAAACGGAGGAATTAATGAAAAACTGTTTTTT; D: NA; V: TRBV9; length: 15; J: TRBJ1-4; size: NA
CDR3: CAISAQRGFQETQYF; DNA: TGTGCCATCAGTGCCCAGCGGGGGTTCCAAGAGACCCAGTACTTC; D: TRBD2; V: TRBV10-3; length: 15; J: TRBJ2-5; size: NA
CDR3: CASIRSGGQGRSETQYF; DNA: TGTGCCAGCATTAGGTCTGGGGGACAGGGGAGGTCAGAGACCCAGTACTTC; D: TRBD1; V: TRBV28; length: 17; J: TRBJ2-5; size: NA
CDR3: CASARERETQYF; DNA: TGTGCCAGCGCCAGGGAACGGGAGACCCAGTACTTC; D: NA; V: TRBV28; length: 12; J: TRBJ2-5; size: NA
CDR3: CASSDQGPANTEAFF; DNA: TGTGCCAGCAGTGATCAGGGGCCCGCGAACACTGAAGCTTTCTTT; D: NA; V: TRBV2; length: 15; J: TRBJ1-1; size: NA
CDR3: CASSHSGLAGVYYEQYF; DNA: TGTGCCAGCAGCCACTCCGGACTAGCGGGAGTCTACTACGAGCAGTACTTC; D: TRBD2; V: TRBV3-1/TRBV3-2; length: 17; J: TRBJ2-7; size: NA
CDR3: CASSPGPAGFEQYF; DNA: TGTGCCAGTAGCCCAGGGCCGGCTGGTTTCGAGCAGTACTTC; D: NA; V: TRBV19; length: 14; J: TRBJ2-7; size: NA
CDR3: CASSRTGATQPQHF; DNA: TGTGCCAGCAGTCGCACAGGGGCGACTCAGCCCCAGCATTTT; D: TRBD1; V: TRBV6-5; length: 14; J: TRBJ1-5; size: NA
CDR3: CASSQVNREGEQYF; DNA: TGCGCCAGCAGCCAAGTGAACAGGGAAGGTGAGCAGTACTTC; D: NA; V: TRBV4-3; length: 14; J: TRBJ2-7; size: NA
CDR3: CASSRITGSQPQHF; DNA: TGTGCCAGCAGTCGGATCACAGGGTCTCAGCCCCAGCATTTT; D: NA; V: TRBV27; length: 14; J: TRBJ1-5; size: NA
CDR3: CASGQDGTQETQYF; DNA: TGTGCCAGCGGACAAGACGGGACTCAAGAGACCCAGTACTTC; D: NA; V: TRBV2; length: 14; J: TRBJ2-5; size: NA
CDR3: CASSPQGQGAEKLFF; DNA: TGTGCCAGCAGCCCACAGGGACAGGGGGCTGAAAAACTGTTTTTT; D: TRBD1; V: TRBV9; length: 15; J: TRBJ1-4; size: NA
CDR3: CSVLLQGNTEAFF; DNA: TGCAGCGTTTTGTTACAGGGGAACACTGAAGCTTTCTTT; D: NA; V: TRBV29-1; length: 13; J: TRBJ1-1; size: NA
CDR3: CASSYSGTDSYEQYF; DNA: TGTGCCAGCAGTTACAGCGGGACTGATTCCTACGAACAGTACTTC; D: TRBD2; V: TRBV6-2/TRBV6-3; length: 15; J: TRBJ2-7; size: NA
CDR3: CASSQWGSTGELFF; DNA: TGCGCCAGCAGCCAATGGGGCTCCACCGGGGAGCTGTTTTTT; D: NA; V: TRBV4-1; length: 14; J: TRBJ2-2; size: NA
CDR3: CASSPYRRGSGTDTQYF; DNA: TGTGCCAGCAGCCCATATCGTCGGGGTTCCGGCACAGATACGCAGTATTTT; D: NA; V: TRBV7-3; length: 17; J: TRBJ2-3; size: NA
CDR3: CASSLGRGAYQETQYF; DNA: TGTGCCAGCAGCTTAGGTCGGGGGGCGTACCAAGAGACCCAGTACTTC; D: NA; V: TRBV7-2; length: 16; J: TRBJ2-5; size: NA
CDR3: CASSFSGGPYTDTQYF; DNA: TGTGCCAGCAGCTTTAGCGGGGGGCCTTACACAGATACGCAGTATTTT; D: TRBD2; V: TRBV5-5; length: 16; J: TRBJ2-3; size: NA
CDR3: CSASRNPSAIIETQYF; DNA: TGCAGTGCTAGTAGGAATCCTAGCGCTATCATAGAGACCCAGTACTTC; D: NA; V: TRBV20-1; length: 16; J: TRBJ2-5; size: NA
CDR3: CASSQSSYEQYF; DNA: TGTGCCAGCAGTCAATCCTCCTACGAGCAGTACTTC; D: NA; V: TRBV12-3/TRBV12-4; length: 12; J: TRBJ2-7; size: NA
CDR3: CASSFLRAQPQHF; DNA: TGTGCCAGCAGTTTTTTGCGTGCCCAGCCCCAGCATTTT; D: NA; V: TRBV12-3/TRBV12-4; length: 13; J: TRBJ1-5; size: NA
CDR3: CASSLFPRDTSYEQYF; DNA: TGCGCCAGCAGCTTGTTCCCCCGGGACACCTCCTACGAGCAGTACTTC; D: NA; V: TRBV5-1; length: 16; J: TRBJ2-7; size: NA
CDR3: CASSQGEGRYGYTF; DNA: TGTGCCAGCAGCCAAGGTGAGGGAAGGTATGGCTACACCTTC; D: NA; V: TRBV3-1/TRBV3-2; length: 14; J: TRBJ1-2; size: NA
CDR3: CASSLQGSPNIQYF; DNA: TGCGCCAGCAGCTTACAGGGGAGCCCTAACATTCAGTACTTC; D: TRBD1; V: TRBV5-1; length: 14; J: TRBJ2-4; size: NA
CDR3: CASSPIDSGSGYEQYF; DNA: TGTGCCAGTAGTCCAATCGATAGCGGGAGCGGTTACGAGCAGTACTTC; D: TRBD2; V: TRBV19; length: 16; J: TRBJ2-7; size: few
CDR3: CAWSVLTDTQYF; DNA: TGTGCCTGGAGTGTACTTACAGATACGCAGTATTTT; D: NA; V: TRBV30; length: 12; J: TRBJ2-3; size: NA
CDR3: CASSSLQGPGELFF; DNA: TGTGCCAGCAGCTCGTTACAGGGGCCCGGGGAGCTGTTTTTT; D: TRBD1; V: TRBV5-4; length: 14; J: TRBJ2-2; size: NA